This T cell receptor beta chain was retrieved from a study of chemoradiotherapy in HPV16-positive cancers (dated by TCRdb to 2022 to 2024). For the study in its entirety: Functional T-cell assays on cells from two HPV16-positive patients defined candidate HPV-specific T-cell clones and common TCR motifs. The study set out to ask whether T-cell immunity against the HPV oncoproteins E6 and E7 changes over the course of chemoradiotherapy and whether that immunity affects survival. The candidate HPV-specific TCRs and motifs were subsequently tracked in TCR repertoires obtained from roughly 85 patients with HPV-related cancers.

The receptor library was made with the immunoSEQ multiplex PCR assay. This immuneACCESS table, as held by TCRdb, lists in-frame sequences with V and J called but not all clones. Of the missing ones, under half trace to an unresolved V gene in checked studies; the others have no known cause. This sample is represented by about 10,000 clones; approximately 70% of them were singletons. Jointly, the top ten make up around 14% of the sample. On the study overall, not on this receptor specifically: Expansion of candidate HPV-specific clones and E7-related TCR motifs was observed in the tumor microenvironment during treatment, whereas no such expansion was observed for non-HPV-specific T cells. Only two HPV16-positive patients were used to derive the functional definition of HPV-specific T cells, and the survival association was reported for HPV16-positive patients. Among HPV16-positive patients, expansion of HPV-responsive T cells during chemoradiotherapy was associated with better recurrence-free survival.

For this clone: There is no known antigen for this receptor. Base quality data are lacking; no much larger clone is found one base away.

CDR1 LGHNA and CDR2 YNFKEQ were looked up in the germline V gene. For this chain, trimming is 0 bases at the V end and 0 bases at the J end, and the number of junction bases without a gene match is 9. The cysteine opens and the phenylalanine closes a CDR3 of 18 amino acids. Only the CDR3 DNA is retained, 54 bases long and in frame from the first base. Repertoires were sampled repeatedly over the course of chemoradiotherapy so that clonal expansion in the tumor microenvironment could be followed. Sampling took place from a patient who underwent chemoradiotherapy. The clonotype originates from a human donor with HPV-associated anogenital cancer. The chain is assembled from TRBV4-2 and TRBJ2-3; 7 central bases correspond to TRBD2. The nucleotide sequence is TGTGCCAGCAGCCAAGACCCCCCGGCGCGGGGGAGCACAGATACGCAGTATTTT. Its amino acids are CASSQDPPARGSTDTQYF.